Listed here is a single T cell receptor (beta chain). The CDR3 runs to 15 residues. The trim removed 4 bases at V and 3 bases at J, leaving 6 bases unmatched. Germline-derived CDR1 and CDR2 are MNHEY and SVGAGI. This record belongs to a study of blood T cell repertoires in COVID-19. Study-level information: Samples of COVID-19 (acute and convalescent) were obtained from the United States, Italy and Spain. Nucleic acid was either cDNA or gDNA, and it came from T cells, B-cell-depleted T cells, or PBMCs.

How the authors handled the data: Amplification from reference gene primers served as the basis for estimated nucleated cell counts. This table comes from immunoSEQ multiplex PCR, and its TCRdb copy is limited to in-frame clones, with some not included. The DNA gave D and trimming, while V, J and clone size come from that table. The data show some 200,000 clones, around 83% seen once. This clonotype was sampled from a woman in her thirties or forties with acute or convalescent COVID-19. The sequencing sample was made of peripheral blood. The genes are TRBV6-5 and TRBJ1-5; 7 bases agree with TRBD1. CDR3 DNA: TGTGCCAGCAGTTGGGACAGATCCTCCAATCAGCCCCAGCATTTT. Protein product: CASSWDRSSNQPQHF.